Below, 19 T cell receptor beta chains from the same sample are listed, as sequenced in a study of prognosis after radiotherapy for stage I lung cancer. Starting from genomic DNA, TCR beta CDR3 was amplified through two-round multiplex PCR. For every TRBV and TRBJ gene, a specific primer was used in first-round PCR. TCRdb reprocessed the multiplex PCR reads with MiXCR, giving one entry per CDR3 protein. Counted here are around 21,000 distinct CDR3 sequences, roughly 45% occurring once; the ten biggest clones make up around 29%. The material sequenced was PBMCs, taken before or after stereotactic body radiation therapy (not recorded which). The receptors shown here come from a donor over 45 with non-small cell lung cancer.

The gene calls are TRBV5-1 and TRBJ1-1; D gene ambiguous. Germline-derived CDR1 and CDR2 are SGHRS and YFSETQ. With 4 bases removed from V and 5 bases from J, the gap between germline ends came to 18 bases. The CDR3 sequence is 15 residues long. The CDR3 loop reads CASSREREEGTEAFF. Written as DNA, the CDR3 is TGCGCCAGCAGCCGGGAAAGGGAGGAGGGAACTGAAGCTTTCTTT. The complete variable domain, with remaining parts taken from reference TRBV5-1 and TRBJ1-1, reads KAGVTQTPRYLIKTRGQQVTLSCSPISGHRSVSWYQQTPGQGLQFLFEYFSETQRNKGNFPGRFSGRQFSNSRSEMNVSTLELGDSALYLCASSREREEGTEAFFGQGTRLTVV.

This clonotype was recorded at least ten times. In nucleotides, the CDR3 is TGTGCCAGCAGTTCCCTCTTCAGGGGTCCGGTGGACTATGGCTACACCTTC. It translates to CASSSLFRGPVDYGYTF. The J gene is TRBJ1-2, the V gene TRBV27; tentatively, D is TRBD1 (6 bases). This CDR3 has 17 residues. Germline CDR1 reads MNHEY; CDR2 reads SMNVEV (reference sequence). With 4 bases removed from V and 3 bases from J, the gap between germline ends came to 21 bases.

This clonotype was detected ten times or more. The rearrangement links TRBV24-1 to TRBJ1-5; D is uncertain. Trimming removed 4 bases at V and 3 bases at J, with 9 bases between. This CDR3 is built from 14 residues. Germline-derived CDR1 and CDR2 are KGHDR and SFDVKD. This CDR3 reads CATSERQHNQPQHF. The DNA for the CDR3 is TGTGCCACCAGTGAACGCCAGCACAATCAGCCCCAGCATTTT.

This clonotype was recorded many times. The chain combines TRBV7-2 with TRBJ2-5; TRBD2 might be the D (6 bases). The ends were cut back, 5 bases at V and 5 bases at J, with 15 bases in the middle. The CDR3 has 14 amino acids. The germline V gene encodes CDR1 SGHTA and CDR2 FQGNSA. The chain's CDR3 is CASSATSFGETQYF. CDR3 bases: TGTGCCAGCAGCGCGACTAGTTTTGGGGAGACCCAGTACTTC.

This clonotype was seen repeatedly, ten times or more. This rearrangement joins TRBV19 to TRBJ2-5; D is unclear. The CDR3 runs to 13 residues. V lost 4 bases to trimming and J lost 2 bases, with 8 bases between them. Per germline, CDR1 LNHDA and CDR2 SQIVND (reference sequence). The CDR3 coding sequence is TGTGCCAGTAGTAAGGCAGCGCAAGAGACCCAGTACTTC. This sequence encodes CASSKAAQETQYF.

This clonotype showed up many times. The genes are TRBV6-1 and TRBJ1-5, with a tentative D call TRBD1 (5 bases). V lost 4 bases and J lost 5, with 9 bases in between. CDR1 is MNHNS, CDR2 SASEGT, per germline. This CDR3 contains 13 residues. CDR3 sequence reads: CASSVMTDQPQHF. The CDR3 DNA is TGTGCCAGCAGTGTCATGACAGATCAGCCCCAGCATTTT.

This clonotype has a count of ten or more. The chain carries TRBV11-3 and TRBJ2-3; tentatively, D is TRBD1 (6 bases). Germline CDR1 reads SGHNT; CDR2 reads YENEEA. The V end lost 2 bases, the J end lost 0 bases, and 15 bases lay between the germline ends. The CDR3 runs 17 residues. CDR3 sequence (DNA): TGTGCCAGCAGCTTAACCGTGGGACAACTCAGCACAGATACGCAGTATTTT. It encodes CASSLTVGQLSTDTQYF.

On this clonotype: This may stem from a read error, because a much larger clone lies one nucleotide away. The chain is built from TRBV5-1 and TRBJ2-5, with no clear D. The CDR3 consists of 11 residues. CDR1 and CDR2 from the germline V gene are SGHRS and YFSETQ. V gave up 7 bases and J gave up 7 bases, with 11 bases separating them. The CDR3, as DNA: TGCGCCAGCGTAGAAGTGGCGACCCAGTACTTC. Translating gives CASVEVATQYF.

The J gene is TRBJ2-5, the V gene TRBV4-3, with TRBD1 matching 10 bases. The ends lost 2 bases at V and 5 bases at J; junction bases unmatched: 17. Germline V gives CDR1 LGHNA, CDR2 YSLEER. The CDR3 consists of 19 residues. The DNA of the CDR3 is TGCGCCAGCAGCCAATCCCCGGTCGGGGGGACAGGGGCTGATGAGACCCAGTACTTC. It yields the protein CASSQSPVGGTGADETQYF.

This clonotype was seen ten or more times. This rearrangement joins TRBV24-1 to TRBJ2-7, with D perhaps given as TRBD1 or TRBD2 (5 bases each). Germline loops: CDR1 KGHDR, CDR2 SFDVKD. Trimming cost V 0 bases and J 1 base, with 12 bases left between them. The CDR3 sequence is 16 residues long. CDR3 in amino acids: CATSDLRGVKSYEQYF. The CDR3 DNA sequence: TGTGCCACCAGTGATTTGAGAGGGGTAAAATCCTACGAGCAGTACTTC.

This chain links TRBV27 with TRBJ1-2; TRBD1 is a possible D gene (5 bases). The CDR3 runs to 14 residues. CDR1 is MNHEY and CDR2 is SMNVEV in the germline V gene (reference sequence). Trimming cost V 6 bases and J 4 bases, with 15 bases left between them. In DNA form, the CDR3 reads TGTGCCAGCAGGCCGACAGATACGAGCTATGGCTACACCTTC. Translation: CASRPTDTSYGYTF.

The gene calls are TRBV7-7 and TRBJ2-3, with D uncertain. The CDR3 runs to 15 residues. Germline V lookup: CDR1 SSHAT, CDR2 FNYEAQ (reference sequence). Here the CDR3 reads CASSPTWGGTDTQYF. DNA of the CDR3: TGTGCTAGTAGCCCGACATGGGGTGGGACAGATACGCAGTATTTT. Based on the CDR3 plus reference TRBV7-7 and TRBJ2-3, the full variable domain is GAGVSQSPRYKVTKRGQDVTLRCDPISSHATLYWYQQALGQGPEFLTYFNYEAQPDKSGLPSDRFSAERPEGSISTLTIQRTEQRDSAMYRCASSPTWGGTDTQYFGPGTRLTVL.

Details on this clonotype: The DNA is left out, because the CDR3 cannot be placed on it with certainty; the CDR3 is given as TCRdb lists it. The chain joins TRBV11-2 to TRBJ2-7; the listed D gene, TRBD2, was not tested against the DNA. Germline V gene data show CDR1 as SGHAT and CDR2 as FQNNGV. The CDR3 is made up of 20 amino acids, end residues included. The CDR3 protein is CASSFYICSARGEGTYEQYF.

This rearrangement joins TRBV27 to TRBJ2-7; a possible D gene is TRBD1 (5 bases). In germline, CDR1 is MNHEY, CDR2 SMNVEV (reference sequence). Deletions cut 7 bases from V and 2 bases from J, with 18 bases between. The CDR3 is 15 residues long. CDR3 bases: TGTGCCAGCATCCCGAATAGGGGCCAAACCTACGAGCAGTACTTC. Amino acid sequence: CASIPNRGQTYEQYF.

Worth noting for this clonotype: A read error may be the cause here, since a much bigger clone is one base away. V is TRBV20-1 and J is TRBJ2-7, with TRBD1 identical over 10 bases. The length of the CDR3 is 14 residues. The junction had 8 bases not matched to a gene; V was cut back by 4 bases and J by 5 bases. Germline CDR1 DFQATT, CDR2 SNEGSKA (reference sequence). CDR3 DNA sequence: TGCAGTGCTATGGTGGGACAGGGGTCGAACGAGCAGTACTTC. Protein product: CSAMVGQGSNEQYF.

Many counts were recorded for this clonotype. The chain links TRBV12-5 to TRBJ1-1; perhaps TRBD1 as D (5 bases). Between the trimmed V and J ends, which lost 7 bases and 8 bases, there was a span of 14 bases. The length of the CDR3 is 12 residues. CDR1 and CDR2 from the germline V gene are LGHNT and FRNRAP. CDR3 protein: CASVQGLREAFF. Here the CDR3 DNA reads TGTGCTAGTGTCCAGGGTCTTAGAGAAGCTTTCTTT.

As to this clonotype: One end of the junction does not line up with germline, which may come from a read error. The chain uses TRBV6-2 or TRBV6-3 and TRBJ2-7; 8 positions match TRBD2. Germline-derived CDR1 and CDR2 are MNHEY and SVGEGT. The CDR3 is 16 residues long. CDR3 sequence: CASTTSGTLSSCEQYF. DNA for the CDR3: TGTGCCAGCACCACTAGCGGTACTCTTAGCTCCTGCGAGCAGTACTTC.

This clonotype was observed at least ten times. The chain links TRBV5-1 to TRBJ1-1; D might be TRBD1 (6 bases). Germline values: CDR1 SGHRS, CDR2 YFSETQ. Between the trimmed V and J ends, which lost 4 bases and 0 bases, there was a span of 19 bases. This CDR3 is built from 17 residues. CDR3 residues: CASSRWGRDTLNTEAFF. The CDR3 DNA reads TGCGCCAGCAGCCGTTGGGGACGGGACACACTGAACACTGAAGCTTTCTTT.

Concerning this clonotype itself: One base away lies a much larger clone, so this may be a sequencing read error. The chain has TRBV7-9 and TRBJ2-7; D may correspond to TRBD1 or TRBD2 (5 bases each). The V and J ends lost 1 base and 5 bases respectively, with 15 bases between them. The CDR3 totals 15 residues. Looked up from germline, CDR1 is SEHNR and CDR2 is FQNEAQ (reference sequence). Here the CDR3 DNA reads TGTGCCAGCAGCTTAGGCCGGGGACGGGTCGACGAGCAGTACTTC. This translates into CASSLGRGRVDEQYF. The full variable domain, completed using reference TRBV7-9 and TRBJ2-7, is DTGVSQNPRHKITKRGQNVTFRCDPISEHNRLYWYRQTLGQGPEFLTYFQNEAQLEKSRLLSDRFSAERPKGSFSTLEIQRTEQGDSAMYLCASSLGRGRVDEQYFGPGTRLTVT.